A single sample gave rise to the 18 T cell receptor beta chains below, sequenced in a study of blood T cell repertoires in COVID-19. Profiled with immunoSEQ multiplex PCR; TCRdb holds only in-frame clones, not every one. Among some 130,000 clones listed, under 95% were seen once. Source material: peripheral blood. The receptors derive from a man aged 55-75 years with COVID-19, enrolled during active disease.

This chain connects TRBV30 to TRBJ2-4; tentative D call: TRBD2 (7 bases). Trimming pared 1 base from V and 12 bases from J, leaving 31 bases between. Germline-derived CDR1 and CDR2 are GTSNPN and SVGIG (reference sequence). The CDR3 length is 18 residues. CDR3 DNA: TGTGCCTGGAGTGCGCCCACCCGGACCGTAGCCAAAAGGGGGGGTCAGTACTTC. Its translation is CAWSAPTRTVAKRGGQYF.

The chain is built from TRBV2 and TRBJ2-7; 10 nucleotides match TRBD1. The ends lost 0 bases at V and 7 bases at J; junction bases unmatched: 6. The CDR3 has 15 residues. Germline V CDR1 and CDR2: SNHLY, FYNNEI. In nucleotides, the CDR3 is TGTGCCAGCAGTGAAGCAAGAAGGACAGGGGGTGAGCAGTACTTC. This codes for CASSEARRTGGEQYF.

The V call is TRBV11-2, the J call TRBJ2-2; no firm D call. The CDR3 runs 14 residues. CDR1 SGHAT and CDR2 FQNNGV come from the germline V gene. Trimming shortened V by 1 base and J by 4 bases, and 7 bases separated the two germline ends. The CDR3 coding sequence is TGTGCCAGCAGCTTAGTATCCGTCACCGGGGAGCTGTTTTTT. Residues: CASSLVSVTGELFF. Full variable domain (missing parts from reference TRBV11-2 and TRBJ2-2): EAGVAQSPRYKIIEKRQSVAFWCNPISGHATLYWYQQILGQGPKLLIQFQNNGVVDDSQLPKDRFSAERLKGVDSTLKIQPAKLEDSAVYLCASSLVSVTGELFFGEGSRLTVL.

The chain combines TRBV6-6 with TRBJ2-1; the D gene is possibly TRBD2 (6 bases). There are 14 residues in the CDR3. The germline V gene encodes CDR1 MNHNY and CDR2 SVGAGI (reference sequence). V lost 5 bases to trimming and J lost 10 bases, with 18 bases between them. The CDR3 nucleotides read TGTGCCAGCAGTACGCGGGGCCAAGGCCTGGAGCAGTTCTTC. Protein: CASSTRGQGLEQFF.

This clone appeared a few times. The V gene is TRBV12-5, the J gene TRBJ1-2, with no clear D. CDR3 size: 13 residues. Germline V gene sequence: CDR1 LGHNT, CDR2 FRNRAP. Trimming took off 7 bases at V and 4 bases at J, with 13 bases between the two ends. The CDR3 reads CASAPGAGYGYTF. The CDR3 coding sequence is TGTGCTAGTGCCCCAGGTGCTGGCTATGGCTACACCTTC.

V is TRBV19 and J is TRBJ2-2; no firm D call. V was shortened by 2 bases and J by 0 bases, with 7 bases between the two germline ends. The CDR3 covers 15 residues. CDR1 LNHDA and CDR2 SQIVND come from the germline V gene (reference sequence). The CDR3 loop is CASSISNTNTGELFF. Here the CDR3 DNA reads TGTGCCAGTAGTATATCGAACACGAACACCGGGGAGCTGTTTTTT.

This chain links TRBV25-1 with TRBJ2-5, with 7 bases matching TRBD2. V shed 7 bases, J shed 7 bases, and the junction held 9 bases outside the gene matches. The germline CDR1 and CDR2 sequences are MGHDK and SYGVNS. This CDR3 is 13 amino acids long. CDR3 nucleotides: TGTGCCAGCACTAATACTGGGGGGGGGACCCAGTACTTC. Amino acids: CASTNTGGGTQYF.

The chain combines TRBV6-6 with TRBJ1-4, with 7 positions matching TRBD1. CDR3 length: 16 residues. Trimming removed 2 bases from V and 5 bases from J; junction bases left unmatched: 8. The germline V gene has CDR1 MNHNY and CDR2 SVGAGI (reference sequence). The CDR3 here is CASSYPGGEGNEKLFF. DNA for the CDR3: TGTGCCAGCAGTTACCCAGGGGGAGAAGGGAATGAAAAACTGTTTTTT.

This chain joins TRBV5-1 and TRBJ2-5; 9 nucleotides match TRBD2. Germline CDR1 SGHRS, CDR2 YFSETQ. The CDR3 totals 15 residues. V lost 3 bases and J lost 0; bases outside the gene matches: 3. CDR3 protein: CASSSSGMYQETQYF. CDR3 coding DNA: TGCGCCAGCAGCTCTAGCGGGATGTACCAAGAGACCCAGTACTTC.

This clone was detected once. This chain joins TRBV5-6 and TRBJ1-4, with 8 bases fitting TRBD1. CDR1 SGHDT and CDR2 YYEEEE come from the germline V gene. V dropped 3 bases and J dropped 8; count of bases not matched to a gene: 6. The CDR3 covers 14 residues. The CDR3 is CASSSTGVGEKLFF. CDR3 DNA: TGTGCCAGCAGCTCGACAGGGGTGGGGGAAAAACTGTTTTTT.

The rearrangement uses TRBV11-2 and TRBJ1-5; TRBD1 agrees at 9 bases. This CDR3 region has 15 residues. Germline loops: CDR1 SGHAT, CDR2 FQNNGV. V lost 2 bases and J lost 6; bases outside the gene matches: 5. As DNA, the CDR3 is TGTGCCAGCAGCTTAACAGGGGGCAACGGTCAGCCCCAGCATTTT. Amino acid sequence: CASSLTGGNGQPQHF.

The table lists this clone with a few counts. The V and J genes are TRBV19 and TRBJ1-1; no firm D call. Germline-derived CDR1 and CDR2 are LNHDA and SQIVND (reference sequence). V lost 4 bases to trimming and J lost 5 bases, with 17 bases between them. CDR3 size: 15 residues. The CDR3 DNA follows: TGTGCCAGTAGTAGGGGAGACGCCAGGTCAACTGAAGCTTTCTTT. Its protein product is CASSRGDARSTEAFF.

The rearrangement uses TRBV5-6 and TRBJ2-1, with 7 bases that match TRBD2. This CDR3 spans 14 amino acids. V lost 0 bases to trimming and J lost 8 bases; unmatched junction nucleotides: 5. From germline, CDR1 is SGHDT and CDR2 YYEEEE. The CDR3 sequence is CASSLVALAYEQFF. CDR3 coding DNA: TGTGCCAGCAGCTTGGTGGCACTAGCGTATGAGCAGTTCTTC.

The V call is TRBV6-1, the J call TRBJ2-7; 7 bases map to TRBD1. With 3 bases clipped from V and 6 bases from J, the junction kept 8 bases outside the gene matches. The CDR3 contains 14 residues. CDR1 is MNHNS, CDR2 SASEGT, per germline. For the CDR3, the DNA is TGTGCCAGCAGTGATAAGACAGGGCCTGGCGAGCAGTACTTC. Its translation is CASSDKTGPGEQYF.

About this clone itself: Sequence at one end of the junction differs from germline and may be a read error. The chain has TRBV19 and TRBJ2-2; D is uncertain. This CDR3 region has 14 residues. CDR1 is LNHDA and CDR2 is SQIVND in the germline V gene (reference sequence). The CDR3 reads CATSPGAYTGELFF. DNA of the CDR3: TGTGCCACTAGTCCTGGAGCCTACACCGGGGAGCTGTTTTTT.

The chain links TRBV29-1 to TRBJ2-1; tentatively, D is TRBD2 (6 bases). This CDR3 has 13 amino acids. The ends were cut back, 4 bases at V and 6 bases at J, with 13 bases in the middle. Per the germline V gene, CDR1 is SQVTM and CDR2 is ANQGSEA. CDR3 loop: CSVAGESANEQFF. In nucleotides, the CDR3 is TGCAGCGTTGCGGGAGAATCCGCCAATGAGCAGTTCTTC.

V gene TRBV19 combines with J gene TRBJ2-7, with D unresolved. V gave up 0 bases and J gave up 9 bases, with 18 bases separating them. This CDR3 is 15 amino acids long. Germline V CDR1 and CDR2: LNHDA, SQIVND (reference sequence). In nucleotides, the CDR3 is TGTGCCAGTAGTATAGATCAGGAACTTAAAAAGTCGCAGTACTTC. Protein sequence: CASSIDQELKKSQYF.

V gene TRBV7-8 combines with J gene TRBJ2-7; perhaps TRBD2 as D (5 bases). With 3 bases removed from V and 4 bases from J, the gap between germline ends came to 13 bases. Per the germline V gene, CDR1 is SGHVS and CDR2 is FQNEAQ. CDR3 size: 14 residues. The DNA for the CDR3 is TGTGCCAGCAGCTTTACGCCTAGCCATTACGAGCAGTACTTC. This translates into CASSFTPSHYEQYF.